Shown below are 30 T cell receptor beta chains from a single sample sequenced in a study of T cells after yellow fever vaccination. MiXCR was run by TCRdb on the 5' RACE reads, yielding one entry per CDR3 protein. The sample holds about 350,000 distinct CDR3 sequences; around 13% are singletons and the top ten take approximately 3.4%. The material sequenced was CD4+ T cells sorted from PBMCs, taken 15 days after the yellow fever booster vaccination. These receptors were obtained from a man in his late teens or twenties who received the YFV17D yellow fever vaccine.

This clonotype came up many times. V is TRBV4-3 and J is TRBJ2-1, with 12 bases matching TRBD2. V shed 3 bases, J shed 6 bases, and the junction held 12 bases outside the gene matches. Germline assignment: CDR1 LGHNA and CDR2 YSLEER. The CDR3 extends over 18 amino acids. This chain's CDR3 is CASSHEPPTSGGSNEQFF. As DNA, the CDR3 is TGCGCCAGCAGCCACGAACCCCCGACTAGCGGGGGTTCCAATGAGCAGTTCTTC.

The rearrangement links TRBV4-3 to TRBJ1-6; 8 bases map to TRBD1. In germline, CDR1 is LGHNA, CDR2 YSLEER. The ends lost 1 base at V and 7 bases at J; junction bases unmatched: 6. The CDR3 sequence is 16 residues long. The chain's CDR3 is CASSQVGTGLNSPLHF. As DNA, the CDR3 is TGCGCCAGCAGCCAAGTAGGGACAGGCCTAAATTCACCCCTCCACTTT.

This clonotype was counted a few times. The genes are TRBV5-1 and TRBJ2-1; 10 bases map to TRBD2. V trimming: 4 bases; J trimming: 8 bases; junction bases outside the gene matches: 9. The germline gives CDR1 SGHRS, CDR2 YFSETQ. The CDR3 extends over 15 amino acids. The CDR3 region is CASSPSGGASDEQFF. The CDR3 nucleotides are TGCGCCAGCAGCCCAAGCGGGGGGGCCTCGGATGAGCAGTTCTTC.

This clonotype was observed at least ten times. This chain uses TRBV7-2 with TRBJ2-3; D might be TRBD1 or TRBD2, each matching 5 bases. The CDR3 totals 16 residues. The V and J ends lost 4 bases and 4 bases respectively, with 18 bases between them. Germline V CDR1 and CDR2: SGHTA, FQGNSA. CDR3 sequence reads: CASSSSGRLRADTQYF. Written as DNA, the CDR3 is TGTGCCAGCAGCTCGTCAGGGCGACTGAGGGCAGATACGCAGTATTTT.

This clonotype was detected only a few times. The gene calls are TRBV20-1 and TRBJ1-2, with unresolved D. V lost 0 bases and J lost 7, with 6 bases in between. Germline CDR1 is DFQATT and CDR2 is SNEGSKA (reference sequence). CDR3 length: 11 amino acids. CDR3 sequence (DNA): TGCAGTGCTAGAGATCGCAGTGGCTACACCTTC. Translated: CSARDRSGYTF.

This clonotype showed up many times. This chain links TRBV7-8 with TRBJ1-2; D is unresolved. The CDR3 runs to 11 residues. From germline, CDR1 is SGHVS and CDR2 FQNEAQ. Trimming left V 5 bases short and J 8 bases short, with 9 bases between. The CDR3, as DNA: TGTGCCAGCAGCAGCTCGGGGGGCTACACCTTC. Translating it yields CASSSSGGYTF.

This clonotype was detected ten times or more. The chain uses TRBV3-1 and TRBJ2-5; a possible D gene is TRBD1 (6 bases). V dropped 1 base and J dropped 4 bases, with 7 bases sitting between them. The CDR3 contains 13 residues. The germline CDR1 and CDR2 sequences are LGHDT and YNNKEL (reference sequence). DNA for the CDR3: TGTGCCAGCAGCCAAGTAGGGGGAGAGACCCAGTACTTC. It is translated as CASSQVGGETQYF.

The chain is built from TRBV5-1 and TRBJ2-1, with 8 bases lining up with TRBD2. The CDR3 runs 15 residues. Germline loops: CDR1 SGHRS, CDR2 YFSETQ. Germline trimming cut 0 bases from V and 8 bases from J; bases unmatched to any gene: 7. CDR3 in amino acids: CASSLVAGSPDEQFF. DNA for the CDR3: TGCGCCAGCAGCTTGGTAGCGGGGTCCCCCGATGAGCAGTTCTTC.

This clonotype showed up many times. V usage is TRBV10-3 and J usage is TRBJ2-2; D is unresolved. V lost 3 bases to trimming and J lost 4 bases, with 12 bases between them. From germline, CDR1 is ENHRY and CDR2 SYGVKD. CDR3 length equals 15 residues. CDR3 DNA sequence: TGTGCCATCAGTGAATTAGGCCAGCCCACCGGGGAGCTGTTTTTT. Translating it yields CAISELGQPTGELFF.

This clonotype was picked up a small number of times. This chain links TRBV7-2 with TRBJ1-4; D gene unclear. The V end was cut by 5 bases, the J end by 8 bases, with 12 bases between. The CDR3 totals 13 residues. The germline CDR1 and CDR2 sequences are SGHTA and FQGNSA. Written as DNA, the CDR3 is TGTGCCAGCAGCCCGGTCCATGGGGAAAAACTGTTTTTT. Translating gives CASSPVHGEKLFF.

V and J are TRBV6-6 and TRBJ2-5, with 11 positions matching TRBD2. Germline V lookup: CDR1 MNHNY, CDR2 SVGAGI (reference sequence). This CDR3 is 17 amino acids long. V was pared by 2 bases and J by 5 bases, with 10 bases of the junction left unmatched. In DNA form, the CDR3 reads TGTGCCAGCAGTTACCCCCAGTTAGCGGGGGGGCTGGAGACCCAGTACTTC. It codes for CASSYPQLAGGLETQYF.

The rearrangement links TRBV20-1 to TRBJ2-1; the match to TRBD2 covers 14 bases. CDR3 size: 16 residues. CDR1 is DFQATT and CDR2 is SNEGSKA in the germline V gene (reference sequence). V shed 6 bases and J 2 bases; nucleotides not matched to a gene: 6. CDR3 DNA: TGCAGTGCCGGACTAGCGGGGGGTCTAGCCTACAATGAGCAGTTCTTC. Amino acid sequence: CSAGLAGGLAYNEQFF.

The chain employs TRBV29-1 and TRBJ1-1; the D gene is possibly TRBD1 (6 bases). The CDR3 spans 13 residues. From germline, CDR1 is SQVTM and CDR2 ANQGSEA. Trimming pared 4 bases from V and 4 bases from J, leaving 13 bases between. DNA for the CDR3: TGCAGCGTTGCCGGGGGCGCGGGCACTGAAGCTTTCTTT. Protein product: CSVAGGAGTEAFF.

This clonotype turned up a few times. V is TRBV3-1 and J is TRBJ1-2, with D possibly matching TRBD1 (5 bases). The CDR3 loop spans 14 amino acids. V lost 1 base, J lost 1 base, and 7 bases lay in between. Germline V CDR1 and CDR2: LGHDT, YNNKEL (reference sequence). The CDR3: CASSQGGSNYGYTF. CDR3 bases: TGTGCCAGCAGCCAAGGGGGCAGTAACTATGGCTACACCTTC. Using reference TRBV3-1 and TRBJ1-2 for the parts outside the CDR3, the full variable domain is DTAVSQTPKYLVTQMGNDKSIKCEQNLGHDTMYWYKQDSKKFLKIMFSYNNKELIINETVPNRFSPKSPDKAHLNLHINSLELGDSAVYFCASSQGGSNYGYTFGSGTRLTVV.

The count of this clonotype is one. The CDR3 loop is CASSVAAGAIRTDTQYF. The CDR3 DNA reads TGTGCCAGCAGCGTAGCAGCGGGGGCGATTCGCACAGATACGCAGTATTTT. The J gene is TRBJ2-3, the V gene TRBV9; 8 bases align to TRBD2. There are 17 residues in the CDR3. The V and J ends lost 0 bases and 1 base, in that order; junction bases with no gene match: 7. Germline V gene sequence: CDR1 SGDLS, CDR2 YYNGEE.

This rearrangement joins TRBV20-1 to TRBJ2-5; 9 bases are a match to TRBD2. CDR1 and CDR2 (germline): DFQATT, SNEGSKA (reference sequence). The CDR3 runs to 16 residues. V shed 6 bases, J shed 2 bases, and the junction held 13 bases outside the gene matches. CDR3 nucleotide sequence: TGCAGTGCAACCCCAGCGCTAGCGGGGAAACAAGAGACCCAGTACTTC. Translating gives CSATPALAGKQETQYF.

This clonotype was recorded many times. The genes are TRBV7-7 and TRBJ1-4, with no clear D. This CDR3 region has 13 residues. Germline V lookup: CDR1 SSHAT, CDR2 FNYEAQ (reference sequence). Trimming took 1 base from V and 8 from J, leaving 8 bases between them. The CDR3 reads CASSLGVGEKLFF. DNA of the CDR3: TGTGCCAGCAGCTTAGGGGTTGGGGAAAAACTGTTTTTT. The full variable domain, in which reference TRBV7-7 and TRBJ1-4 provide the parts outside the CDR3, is GAGVSQSPRYKVTKRGQDVTLRCDPISSHATLYWYQQALGQGPEFLTYFNYEAQPDKSGLPSDRFSAERPEGSISTLTIQRTEQRDSAMYRCASSLGVGEKLFFGSGTQLSVL.

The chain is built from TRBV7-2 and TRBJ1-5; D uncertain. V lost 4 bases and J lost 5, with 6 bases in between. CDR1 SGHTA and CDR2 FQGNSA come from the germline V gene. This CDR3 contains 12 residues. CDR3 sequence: CASSSYDQPQHF. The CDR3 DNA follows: TGTGCCAGCAGCTCCTATGATCAGCCCCAGCATTTT.

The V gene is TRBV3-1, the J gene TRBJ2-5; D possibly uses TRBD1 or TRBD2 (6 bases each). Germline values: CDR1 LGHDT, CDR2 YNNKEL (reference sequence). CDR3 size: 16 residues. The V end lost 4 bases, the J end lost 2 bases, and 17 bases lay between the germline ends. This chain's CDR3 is CASSRWTGARQETQYF. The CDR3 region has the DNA TGTGCCAGCAGCCGATGGACGGGGGCGCGTCAAGAGACCCAGTACTTC.

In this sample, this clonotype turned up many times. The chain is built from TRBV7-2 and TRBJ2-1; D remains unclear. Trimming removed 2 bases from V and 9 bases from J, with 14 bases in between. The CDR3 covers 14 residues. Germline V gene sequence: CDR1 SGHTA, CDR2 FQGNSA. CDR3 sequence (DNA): TGTGCCAGCAGCTTAAGTTTCACTAACGCTGAGCAGTTCTTC. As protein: CASSLSFTNAEQFF.

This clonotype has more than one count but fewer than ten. For the CDR3, the DNA is TGTGCCAGCAGTGCGAGGGATACCAGGGCCGGGGAGCTGTTTTTT. This codes for CASSARDTRAGELFF. J is TRBJ2-2 and V is TRBV6-1; D tentatively fits TRBD1 or TRBD2 (5 bases each). Germline CDR1 reads MNHNS; CDR2 reads SASEGT. CDR3 length equals 15 residues. Trimming stripped 4 bases from V and 6 bases from J, with 15 bases between.

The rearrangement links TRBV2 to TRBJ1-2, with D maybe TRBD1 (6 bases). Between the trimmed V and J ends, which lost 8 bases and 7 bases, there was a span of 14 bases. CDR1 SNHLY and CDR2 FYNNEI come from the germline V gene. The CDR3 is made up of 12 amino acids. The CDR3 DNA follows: TGTGCCAGCGCCCAGGGGAAGTCTGGCTACACCTTC. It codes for CASAQGKSGYTF.

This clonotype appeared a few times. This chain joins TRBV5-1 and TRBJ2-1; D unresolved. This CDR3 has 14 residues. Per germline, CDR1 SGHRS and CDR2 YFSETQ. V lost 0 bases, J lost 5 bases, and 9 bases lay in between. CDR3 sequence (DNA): TGCGCCAGCAGCTTGGGGCCGGGTGACAATGAGCAGTTCTTC. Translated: CASSLGPGDNEQFF.

CDR3 sequence reads: CASRRQGENEQFF. CDR3 bases: TGTGCCAGCAGGCGACAGGGGGAGAATGAGCAGTTCTTC. The rearrangement joins TRBV7-2 to TRBJ2-1; 9 bases agree with TRBD1. This CDR3 spans 13 amino acids. From germline, CDR1 is SGHTA and CDR2 FQGNSA. Losses at the gene ends were 6 bases for V and 7 bases for J; bases not matched to a gene: 4.

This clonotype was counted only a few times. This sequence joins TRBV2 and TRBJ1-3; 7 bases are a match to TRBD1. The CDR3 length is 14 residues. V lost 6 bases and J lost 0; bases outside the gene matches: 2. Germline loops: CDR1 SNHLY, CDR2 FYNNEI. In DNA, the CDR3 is TGTGCCAGCAGGACAGGGTACTCTGGAAACACCATATATTTT. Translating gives CASRTGYSGNTIYF.

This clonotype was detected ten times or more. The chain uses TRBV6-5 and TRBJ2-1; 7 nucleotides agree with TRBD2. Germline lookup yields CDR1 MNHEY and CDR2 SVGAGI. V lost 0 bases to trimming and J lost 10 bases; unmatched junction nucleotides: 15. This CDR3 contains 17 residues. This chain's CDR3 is CASSYSRGGGGLREQFF. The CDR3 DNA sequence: TGTGCCAGCAGTTACTCTCGGGGTGGCGGGGGATTACGCGAGCAGTTCTTC.

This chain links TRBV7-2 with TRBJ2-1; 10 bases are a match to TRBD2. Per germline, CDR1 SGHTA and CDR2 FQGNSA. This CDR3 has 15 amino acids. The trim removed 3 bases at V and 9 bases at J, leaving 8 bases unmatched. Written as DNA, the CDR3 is TGTGCCAGCAGCTTCTCAGCGGGGGGGGTTTTTGAGCAGTTCTTC. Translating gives CASSFSAGGVFEQFF.

CDR3 loop: CASESTEQFF. The DNA of the CDR3 is TGTGCCAGCGAGTCGACAGAGCAGTTCTTC. The rearrangement links TRBV12-3 or TRBV12-4 to TRBJ2-1; D gene unclear. Trimming stripped 8 bases from V and 10 bases from J, with 9 bases between. The CDR3 is made up of 10 amino acids.

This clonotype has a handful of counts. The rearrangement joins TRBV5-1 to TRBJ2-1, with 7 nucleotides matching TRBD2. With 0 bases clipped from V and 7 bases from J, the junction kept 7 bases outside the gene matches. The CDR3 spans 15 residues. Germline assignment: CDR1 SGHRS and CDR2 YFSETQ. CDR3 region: CASSLAPREGNEQFF. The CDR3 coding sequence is TGCGCCAGCAGCTTGGCTCCGAGGGAGGGAAATGAGCAGTTCTTC.

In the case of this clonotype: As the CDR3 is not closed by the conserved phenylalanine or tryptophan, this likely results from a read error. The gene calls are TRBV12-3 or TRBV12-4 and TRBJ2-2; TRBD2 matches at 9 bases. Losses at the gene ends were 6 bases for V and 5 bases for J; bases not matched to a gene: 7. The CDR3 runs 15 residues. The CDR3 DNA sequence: TGTGCCAGCAGCCTACGGGGACTAGCAACCGGGGAGCTGTTTCTT. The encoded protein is CASSLRGLATGELFL.